These 9 T cell receptor beta chains came from one sample sequenced in a study of beta chain features in type 1 diabetes. The study reverse transcribed the entire isolated RNA, so it sequenced expressed TCRB transcripts. Sequencing used immunoSEQ multiplex PCR; TCRdb keeps in-frame clones, though not all of them. The repertoire holds 37,000 or so clones, with approximately 49% as singletons. What was sequenced was central memory CD4+ T cells from blood. Receptors originate from a woman between 18 and 29 years old in good health.

The gene calls are TRBV10-3 and TRBJ2-7; 7 nucleotides agree with TRBD1. Germline values: CDR1 ENHRY, CDR2 SYGVKD. With V trimmed by 3 bases and J by 4 bases, 9 bases remained unmatched. The CDR3 length is 15 residues. CDR3 sequence: CAISDFGQVNYEQYF. Written as DNA, the CDR3 is TGTGCCATCAGTGACTTTGGACAGGTGAATTACGAGCAGTACTTC.

The rearrangement joins TRBV19 to TRBJ2-3; the match to TRBD2 covers 11 bases. The CDR3 length is 15 residues. CDR1 is LNHDA and CDR2 is SQIVND in the germline V gene (reference sequence). V dropped 6 bases and J dropped 6; count of bases not matched to a gene: 8. CDR3 sequence (DNA): TGTGCCAGTAGCCCGACTAGCGGGGAGGACGATACGCAGTATTTT. Translating gives CASSPTSGEDDTQYF.

This clone was found a few times. The rearrangement joins TRBV28 to TRBJ2-5; maybe TRBD1 (5 bases). Germline CDR1 reads MDHEN; CDR2 reads SYDVKM. This CDR3 region has 14 residues. With 6 bases removed from V and 5 bases from J, the gap between germline ends came to 16 bases. The CDR3 region has the DNA TGTGCCAGCAGCTCCCAAGGGGTGGGCGAGACCCAGTACTTC. Translating it yields CASSSQGVGETQYF.

The rearrangement joins TRBV5-1 to TRBJ1-2, with D tentatively TRBD1 (5 bases). CDR3 size: 16 residues. Germline CDR1 is SGHRS and CDR2 is YFSETQ. The V and J ends lost 3 bases and 4 bases respectively, with 19 bases between them. The CDR3 protein is CASSSTTFQGPYGYTF. CDR3 sequence (DNA): TGCGCCAGCAGCTCCACGACATTTCAGGGCCCCTATGGCTACACCTTC.

The DNA of the CDR3 is TGTGCCAGCAGTCCTAGGACAACCCAGAGTCAGCCCCAGCATTTT. Protein product: CASSPRTTQSQPQHF. The chain uses TRBV2 and TRBJ1-5, with a possible D match to TRBD1 (5 bases). Germline V gene data show CDR1 as SNHLY and CDR2 as FYNNEI. The CDR3 spans 15 residues. With 5 bases removed from V and 6 bases from J, the gap between germline ends came to 17 bases.

This sequence joins TRBV7-9 and TRBJ1-2; 7 bases line up with TRBD1. This CDR3 comprises 13 residues. V lost 2 bases, J lost 3 bases, and 0 bases stayed unmatched. Germline V gives CDR1 SEHNR, CDR2 FQNEAQ (reference sequence). CDR3 coding DNA: TGTGCCAGCAGCTTACAGGGGGACTATGGCTACACCTTC. It codes for CASSLQGDYGYTF.

The chain has TRBV30 and TRBJ1-2; the D is unclear. The germline V and J ends were trimmed by 2 bases and 9 bases, with 10 bases remaining between them. CDR3 size: 11 residues. Germline V lookup: CDR1 GTSNPN, CDR2 SVGIG (reference sequence). In nucleotides, the CDR3 is TGTGCCTGGAGTCTACCGGGTCGCTACACCTTC. It specifies CAWSLPGRYTF.

The chain joins TRBV2 to TRBJ2-7, with a tentative D call TRBD2 (5 bases). This CDR3 contains 12 residues. Trimming stripped 6 bases from V and 0 bases from J, with 6 bases between. Per germline, CDR1 SNHLY and CDR2 FYNNEI. CDR3 in DNA: TGTGCCAGCAGGGGAGACTCCTACGAGCAGTACTTC. It encodes CASRGDSYEQYF.

This clone was observed a handful of times. The rearrangement links TRBV7-8 to TRBJ2-3; 9 bases agree with TRBD2. Germline values: CDR1 SGHVS, CDR2 FQNEAQ. Germline trimming cut 5 bases from V and 1 base from J; bases unmatched to any gene: 4. CDR3 size: 15 residues. CDR3 nucleotides: TGTGCCAGCAGCCCATTAGCGGGAGGCACAGATACGCAGTATTTT. Translated, it gives CASSPLAGGTDTQYF.